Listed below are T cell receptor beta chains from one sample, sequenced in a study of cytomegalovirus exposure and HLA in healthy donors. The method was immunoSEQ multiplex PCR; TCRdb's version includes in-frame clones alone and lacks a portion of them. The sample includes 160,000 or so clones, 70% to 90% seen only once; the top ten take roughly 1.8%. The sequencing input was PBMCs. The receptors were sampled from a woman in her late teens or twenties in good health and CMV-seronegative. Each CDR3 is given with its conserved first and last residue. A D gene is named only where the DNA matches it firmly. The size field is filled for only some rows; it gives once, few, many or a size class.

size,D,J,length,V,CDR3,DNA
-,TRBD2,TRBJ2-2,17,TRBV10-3,CAISERRLAGETGELFF,TGTGCCATCAGTGAGAGGCGCCTAGCGGGAGAGACCGGGGAGCTGTTTTTT
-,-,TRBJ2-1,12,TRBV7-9,CSSSRQSYEQFF,TGTTCCAGCAGCCGACAATCCTACGAGCAGTTCTTC
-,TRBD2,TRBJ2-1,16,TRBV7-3,CASSSTGTSGYNEQFF,TGTGCCAGCAGCTCGACCGGGACTAGCGGGTACAATGAGCAGTTCTTC
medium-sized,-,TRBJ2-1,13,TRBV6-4,CASSEGGHNEQFF,TGTGCCAGCAGTGAAGGAGGGCACAATGAGCAGTTCTTC
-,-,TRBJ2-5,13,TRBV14,CASSQYRLKTQYF,TGTGCCAGCAGCCAATATCGTCTAAAGACCCAGTACTTC
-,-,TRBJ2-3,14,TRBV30,CAWSMGGNTDTQYF,TGTGCCTGGAGTATGGGGGGAAACACAGATACGCAGTATTTT
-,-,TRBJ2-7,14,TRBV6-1,CASSENGQFYEQYF,TGTGCCAGCAGTGAAAATGGACAGTTCTACGAGCAGTACTTC
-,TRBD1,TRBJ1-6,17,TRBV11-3,CASRGGQGGPIGSPLHF,TGTGCCAGCAGAGGGGGACAGGGAGGACCCATTGGGTCACCCCTCCACTTT
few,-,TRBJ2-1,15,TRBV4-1,CASSLSVTSYNEQFF,TGCGCCAGCAGCCTTAGCGTGACCTCCTACAATGAGCAGTTCTTC
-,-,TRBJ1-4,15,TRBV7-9,CASSWGVGPNEKLFF,TGTGCCAGCAGCTGGGGGGTGGGGCCTAATGAAAAACTGTTTTTT
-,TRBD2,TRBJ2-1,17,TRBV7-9,CASSTGLAASRRDEQFF,TGTGCCAGCAGCACCGGACTAGCGGCTTCGAGGAGGGATGAGCAGTTCTTC